Listed below are T cell receptor beta chains from one sample, sequenced in a study of blood T cell repertoires in COVID-19. Repertoires were generated with immunoSEQ multiplex PCR, while TCRdb's copy carries only in-frame clones and drops some. The sample holds approximately 53,000 clones, 90% seen once. Sequenced input: peripheral blood. The receptors were gathered from a woman of 80 years or more with acute or convalescent COVID-19. The CDR3 runs from the conserved cysteine through the conserved F or W. The D gene is left open where the match is weak. Part of the rows lack a size; the others show once, few, many or a class for expanded clones.

cdr3_nt cdr3_aa j_call v_call d_call clone_size
TGTGCCAGTAGTCCCGGGAGGGGGGACATTCAGTACTTC CASSPGRGDIQYF TRBJ2-4 TRBV19 TRBD2 -
TGTGCCAGCAGCTTAACTGGCGGGAACTCCTACAATGAGCAGTTCTTC CASSLTGGNSYNEQFF TRBJ2-1 TRBV7-3 - -
TGTGCCAGCAGTACAGGGGATTCTGAAGCTTTCTTT CASSTGDSEAFF TRBJ1-1 TRBV2 TRBD1 -
TGCGCCAGCAGTCAATCGGGACAGGGGAGCTACGAGCAGTACTTC CASSQSGQGSYEQYF TRBJ2-7 TRBV23-1 TRBD1 -
TGTGCCACCAGTGATTCGGGACAGGGGGACGGCAATGAGCAGTTCTTC CATSDSGQGDGNEQFF TRBJ2-1 TRBV24-1 TRBD1 few
TGCGCCAGCAGCCAAGATAGGGGGACTAGCGGGAGATTTGGGCAGTTCTTC CASSQDRGTSGRFGQFF TRBJ2-1 TRBV4-3 TRBD2 -
TGTGCCAGCAGCTTAGCCGGGGATGGGGCCAACGTCCTGACTTTC CASSLAGDGANVLTF TRBJ2-6 TRBV7-9 - -
TGTGCCAGCTCACCGTCGACTAGCGGCTTCTACAATGAGCAGTTCTTC CASSPSTSGFYNEQFF TRBJ2-1 TRBV18 TRBD2 -
TGTGCCAGCAGTTTCGTACAGGGTTATAGCAATCAGCCCCAGCATTTT CASSFVQGYSNQPQHF TRBJ1-5 TRBV6-2/TRBV6-3 - -
TGCGCCAGCAGCCAGCCTAGCGACAGCTCCTACGAGCAGTACTTC CASSQPSDSSYEQYF TRBJ2-7 TRBV5-1 - -
TGCAGCGTTGTCGGGACAGGGGGCTCGAACACTGAAGCTTTCTTT CSVVGTGGSNTEAFF TRBJ1-1 TRBV29-1 TRBD1 -
TGTGCCATCAGTGTGGGGACTAGCGATAATGAGCAGTTCTTC CAISVGTSDNEQFF TRBJ2-1 TRBV10-3 TRBD2 -
TGCAGCGTGGCCTGGACAGGAGAGACCCAGTACTTC CSVAWTGETQYF TRBJ2-5 TRBV29-1 TRBD1 -
TGTGCCAGCAGTTGGGGGACAGGGCCCAATCAGCCCCAGCATTTT CASSWGTGPNQPQHF TRBJ1-5 TRBV6-5 TRBD1 -
TGTGCCAGCAGTCTTACTAGCGGGGATAACAATGAGCAGTTCTTC CASSLTSGDNNEQFF TRBJ2-1 TRBV6-4 TRBD2 -
TGTGCCAGCTCACCACCGTTAGTAGAGAATCAGCCCCAGCATTTT CASSPPLVENQPQHF TRBJ1-5 TRBV18 - few
TGTGCCAGCAGCCGCACAGGGGCTGACACTGAAGCTTTCTTT CASSRTGADTEAFF TRBJ1-1 TRBV25-1 TRBD1 -
TGTGCCAGCAGTGGTGATCAGCTAGTATTTAGCAATCAGCCCCAGCATTTT CASSGDQLVFSNQPQHF TRBJ1-5 TRBV2 - few
TGCGCCAGCAGCCAAGGGAGCGATAATTCACCCCTCCACTTT CASSQGSDNSPLHF TRBJ1-6 TRBV4-1 - -